This T cell receptor beta chain derives from a study of OX40 agonist ivuxolimab in advanced cancers. The V end lost 1 base, the J end lost 5 bases, and 15 bases lay between the germline ends. The CDR3 consists of 15 residues. Germline-derived CDR1 and CDR2 are MNHEY and SVGAGI. Produced via immunoSEQ multiplex PCR; TCRdb's table is partial and in-frame only. The top ten hold roughly 3.9% of the sample, which has around 35,000 clones, about 87% seen once. Sequences were derived from CD4+ or CD8+ T cells sorted from blood, sampled in a trial of the OX40 agonist ivuxolimab. This chain links TRBV6-5 with TRBJ2-7; D is ambiguous. This clonotype originated in an adult with an advanced solid tumor such as melanoma, head and neck, liver or kidney cancer. CDR3 bases: TGTGCCAGCAGTTACTTCTGGAATCGAGGTGACGAGCAGTACTTC. The encoded protein is CASSYFWNRGDEQYF.